This TCR beta chain derives from a study of PD-L1 blockade in urothelial cancer. The ends were cut back, 9 bases at V and 4 bases at J, with 12 bases in the middle. The CDR3 spans 12 residues. Germline V CDR1 and CDR2: MDHEN, SYDVKM. Remarks on this clone: Its specificity is not known.

Whole-study findings and limits: Patients with below-median pretreatment blood clonality survived longer.

Here immunoSEQ multiplex PCR was the method, and the copy in TCRdb shows in-frame clones only, minus some. The sample comprises approximately 79,000 clones, 85% of which are singletons, and approximately 6.7% rests with the top ten. Specified time point: pretreatment peripheral blood. Patient disease was locally advanced or metastatic urothelial carcinoma. The receptor was isolated from a middle-aged man with urothelial cancer. This sample comprised PBMCs, obtained around atezolizumab (anti-PD-L1) treatment. The chain employs TRBV28 and TRBJ1-1, with D maybe TRBD1 (6 bases). The CDR3 loop reads CASLQGGTEAFF. CDR3 nucleotide sequence: TGTGCCAGTCTTCAAGGGGGCACTGAAGCTTTCTTT.